This T cell receptor beta chain stems from a study of shared clonotypes between healthy human individuals. Study-wide findings and caveats: Naive CD4 clonotypes were shared across a handful of donors at around 5.4%. Generation of non-shared clonotypes was less probable than generation of clonotypes shared by all four donors.

Libraries were prepared by immunoSEQ multiplex PCR; TCRdb keeps only in-frame clonotypes and omits some of them. The sample lists about 1,500,000 clones, roughly 96% occurring once. Regarding this clone: As yet, its antigen is unknown. At the DNA level, this CDR3 is encoded by other sequences in the same sample as well.

A split of CD4+ cells into CD45RA+ naive and CD45RA-negative memory subsets was performed. The CDR3 contains 15 residues. V was pared by 0 bases and J by 1 base, with 7 bases between. CDR1 is LNHNV, CDR2 YYDKDF, per germline (reference sequence). The clonotype originates from a man under 40 in good health. The chain joins TRBV15 to TRBJ1-3; D is perhaps TRBD1 (5 bases). The material sequenced was naive CD4+ T cells sorted from blood. Subset here: CD45RA+ positively selected. CDR3 nucleotides: TGTGCCACCAGCAGAGATGCAGGGTCTGGAAACACCATATATTTT. This sequence encodes CATSRDAGSGNTIYF. Drawing the rest from reference TRBV15 and TRBJ1-3, the complete variable domain is DAMVIQNPRYQVTQFGKPVTLSCSQTLNHNVMYWYQQKSSQAPKLLFHYYDKDFNNEADTPDNFQSRRPNTSFCFLDIRSPGLGDTAMYLCATSRDAGSGNTIYFGEGSWLTVV.